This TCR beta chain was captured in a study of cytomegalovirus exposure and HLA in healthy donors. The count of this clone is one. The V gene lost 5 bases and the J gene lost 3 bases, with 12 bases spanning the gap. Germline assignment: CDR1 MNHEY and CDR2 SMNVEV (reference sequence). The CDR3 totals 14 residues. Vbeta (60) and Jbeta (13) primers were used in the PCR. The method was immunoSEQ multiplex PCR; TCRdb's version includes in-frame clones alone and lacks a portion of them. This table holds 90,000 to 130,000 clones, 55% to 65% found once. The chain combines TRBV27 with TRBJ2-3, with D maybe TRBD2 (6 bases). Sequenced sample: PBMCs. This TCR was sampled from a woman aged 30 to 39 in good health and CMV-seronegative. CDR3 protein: CASSPGTGTDTQYF. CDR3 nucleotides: TGTGCCAGCAGTCCCGGGACTGGTACAGATACGCAGTATTTT.